This TCR beta chain was sequenced during a study of vaccination and CD4 T cells after COVID-19. As regards this clonotype: Its antigen is still unknown.

This sample's treatment: approximately 11-day PBMC culture with coronavirus spike peptide pools or control peptides (ViraFEST assay). After expanding antigen-specific T cells with peptide pools, ViraFEST sequenced their TCRs. Once obtained from cultured CD4+ T cells, the DNA was sequenced using the Oncomine TCR Beta short-read assay. Using its own MiXCR run on the PCR reads, TCRdb lists one record per CDR3 protein. The sample has about 18,000 distinct CDR3 sequences; approximately 50% are singletons. CDR1 and CDR2 from the germline V gene are MNHEY and SVGAGI. The V end was cut by 2 bases, the J end by 1 base, with 5 bases between. The CDR3 runs to 13 residues.

The source is a human donor who had recovered from COVID-19. Sequencing used CD4+ T cells from blood, cultured in vitro. The chain couples TRBV6-5 to TRBJ1-2; unclear D gene. CDR3 residues: CASSYGINYGYTF. The CDR3 DNA follows: TGTGCCAGCAGTTACGGAATTAACTATGGCTACACCTTC.